This T cell receptor (beta chain) was recovered during a study of PD-1 blockade in classical Hodgkin lymphoma. This clone was picked up one time. The CDR3 runs 15 residues. Germline CDR1 is SGHAT and CDR2 is FQDESV (reference sequence). Trimming stripped 4 bases from V and 7 bases from J, with 16 bases between. With no exception, relapse followed autologous stem cell transplantation in all patients, and brentuximab vedotin exposure varied. Sequenced by immunoSEQ multiplex PCR; TCRdb stores in-frame clones only, minus some. In the table there are some 150,000 clones, approximately 72% of which are singletons.

The TCR was taken from a human donor with classical Hodgkin lymphoma. The genes are TRBV11-1 and TRBJ2-2; D possibly matches TRBD1 or TRBD2 (5 bases each). The specimen was peripheral blood mononuclear cells (PBMCs), collected before the second cycle of nivolumab. The CDR3, as DNA: TGTGCCAGCAGCTCCCCCTCAGGGCGGGTCGGGGAGCTGTTTTTT. Amino acids: CASSSPSGRVGELFF.